Given below is one TCR beta chain in context. Its target is not known. The sample is drawn from a study of T cell responses to AZD1222 COVID-19 vaccine. The CDR3 runs 13 residues. Trimming removed 6 bases from V and 7 bases from J; junction bases left unmatched: 8. CDR1 MNHEY and CDR2 SMNVEV come from the germline V gene (reference sequence). The protocol was immunoSEQ multiplex PCR, while the TCRdb copy is restricted to in-frame clones and leaves out a portion. The sample gives around 160,000 clones, over 80% of which show up once; about 3% is in the top ten. The study's findings and limits: At 160-218 and 743-854, vaccine-associated CD4 TCRs were dominant, and they spanned spike.

The origin of this receptor is an adult in good health. The chain uses TRBV27 and TRBJ1-2, with TRBD1 matching over 7 bases. Material: peripheral blood, obtained on day 0 of MenACWY control vaccination. CDR3 bases: TGTGCCAGCAGGGTGACAGGGAGTAGTGGCTACACCTTC. It codes for CASRVTGSSGYTF.